Here is one T cell receptor (beta chain) with its context. Its antigen is not identified. In the library, individual cDNA molecules carried attached unique molecular identifiers. One entry per CDR3 protein, called by TCRdb with MiXCR from the 5' RACE reads. The table lists 100,000 to 150,000 distinct CDR3 sequences, under 15% of them singletons. This specimen comes from a study of early T cells in non-severe SARS-CoV-2 infection. General study results and limits: Sequences matched to VDJdb favored anti-spike CD8 responses, while private and CD4 specificities were missed.

The CDR3 length is 11 residues. Germline V CDR1 and CDR2: DFQATT, SNEGSKA (reference sequence). Unmatched junction bases numbered 2, after V lost 6 bases and J lost 5 bases. V and J are TRBV20-1 and TRBJ1-1; 8 bases agree with TRBD1. This clonotype was obtained from an adult who was a healthcare worker with PCR-confirmed SARS-CoV-2 infection or an uninfected control (not recorded which). The sequenced sample consisted of whole blood. CDR3 nucleotide sequence: TGCAGTGCGAACAGGGGGACTGAAGCTTTCTTT. It yields the protein CSANRGTEAFF.